This T cell receptor (beta chain) was sequenced in a study of cytomegalovirus exposure and HLA in healthy donors. About the research overall: For the approximately 430 genotyped donors, roughly 81% fell within the Caucasian-associated ancestry cluster.

The CDR3 totals 11 residues. CDR1 is SQVTM and CDR2 is ANQGSEA in the germline V gene. V lost 6 bases and J 9 bases, leaving 12 bases between the germline ends. The PCR contained 60 Vbeta and 13 Jbeta primers. TCRdb's table, derived via immunoSEQ multiplex PCR, lists solely in-frame clones and lacks some. Among 95,000 to 150,000 clones listed, 65% to 75% were seen once. This clone was seen once. Its target is unknown. Study results and limitations: Analysis was carried out at a later point, and it linked a missense DCLRE1C variant to TCR beta V- and J-gene trimming. The study flagged 150 to 200 TCR beta chains as cytomegalovirus-associated.

V and J are TRBV29-1 and TRBJ2-1, with D perhaps matching TRBD2 (7 bases). The clonotype originates from a man aged 35-49 years in good health and CMV-seropositive. Sequencing was performed on PBMCs. The DNA of the CDR3 is TGCAGCGTAGAGAGGGGGGGTGAGCAGTTCTTC. This encodes CSVERGGEQFF.